This T cell receptor beta chain was captured in a study of blood T cell repertoires in COVID-19. About the research overall: Sample material is recorded as cDNA or gDNA derived from T cells, B-cell-depleted T cells, or PBMCs.

Repertoires were generated with immunoSEQ multiplex PCR, while TCRdb's copy carries only in-frame clones and drops some. The sample includes about 74,000 clones, 80% to 90% seen only once; the top ten take 1.9%. Germline V gene sequence: CDR1 MNHEY, CDR2 SVGAGI. CDR3 size: 15 residues. V was trimmed by 0 bases and J by 0 bases, leaving 6 bases between them. Material: peripheral blood. The chain has TRBV6-5 and TRBJ1-5; no firm D call. This clonotype originated in a woman older than 75 with active or convalescent COVID-19. The CDR3 DNA reads as TGTGCCAGCAGTTACTCGAGCAATAGCAATCAGCCCCAGCATTTT. Translated: CASSYSSNSNQPQHF.